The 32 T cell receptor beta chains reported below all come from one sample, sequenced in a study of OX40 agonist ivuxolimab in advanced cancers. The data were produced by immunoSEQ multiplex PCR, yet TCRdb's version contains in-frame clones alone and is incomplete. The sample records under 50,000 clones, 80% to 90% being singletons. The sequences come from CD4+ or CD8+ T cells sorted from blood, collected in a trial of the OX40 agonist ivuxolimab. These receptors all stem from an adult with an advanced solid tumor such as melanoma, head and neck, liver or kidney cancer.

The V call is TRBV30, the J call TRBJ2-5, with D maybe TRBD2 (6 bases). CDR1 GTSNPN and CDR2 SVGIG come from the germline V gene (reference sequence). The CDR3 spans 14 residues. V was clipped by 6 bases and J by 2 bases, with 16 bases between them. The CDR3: CACAPGGWQETQYF. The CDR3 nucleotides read TGTGCCTGTGCCCCTGGAGGGTGGCAAGAGACCCAGTACTTC.

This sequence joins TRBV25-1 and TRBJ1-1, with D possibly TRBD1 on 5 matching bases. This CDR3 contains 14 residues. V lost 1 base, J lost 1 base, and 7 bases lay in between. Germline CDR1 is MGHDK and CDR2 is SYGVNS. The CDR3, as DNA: TGTGCCAGCAGTGAATCAGGACAGAACACTGAAGCTTTCTTT. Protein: CASSESGQNTEAFF.

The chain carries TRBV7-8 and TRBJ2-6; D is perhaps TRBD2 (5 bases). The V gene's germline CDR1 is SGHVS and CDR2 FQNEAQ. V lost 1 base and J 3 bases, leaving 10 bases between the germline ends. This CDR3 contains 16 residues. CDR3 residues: CASSLGYGVGANVLTF. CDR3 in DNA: TGTGCCAGCAGCTTAGGGTACGGGGTTGGGGCCAACGTCCTGACTTTC.

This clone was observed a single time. As DNA, the CDR3 is TGTGCCAGCAGTTTGGGACCGATCTATTTCGAGCAGTACTTC. Translated: CASSLGPIYFEQYF. V is TRBV27 and J is TRBJ2-7; the D call may be TRBD1 or TRBD2 (5 bases each). CDR3 length: 14 amino acids. Germline V gene sequence: CDR1 MNHEY, CDR2 SMNVEV (reference sequence). The V gene lost 3 bases and the J gene lost 6 bases, with 15 bases spanning the gap.

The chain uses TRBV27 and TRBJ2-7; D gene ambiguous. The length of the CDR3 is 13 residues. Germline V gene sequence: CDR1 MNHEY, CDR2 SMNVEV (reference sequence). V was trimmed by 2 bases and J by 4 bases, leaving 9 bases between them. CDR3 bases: TGTGCCAGCAGTTTAGGGTTAGGATACGAGCAGTACTTC. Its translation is CASSLGLGYEQYF.

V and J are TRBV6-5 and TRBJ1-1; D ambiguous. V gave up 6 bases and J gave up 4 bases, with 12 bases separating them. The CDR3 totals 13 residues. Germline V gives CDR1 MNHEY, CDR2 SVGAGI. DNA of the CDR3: TGTGCCAGCAGCCCCGGGATTAGCACTGAAGCTTTCTTT. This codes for CASSPGISTEAFF.

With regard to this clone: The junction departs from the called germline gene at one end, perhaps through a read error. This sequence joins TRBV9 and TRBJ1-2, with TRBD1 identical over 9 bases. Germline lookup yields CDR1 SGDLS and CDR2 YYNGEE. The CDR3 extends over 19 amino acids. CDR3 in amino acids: CASSARRDRVFLGLALCNF. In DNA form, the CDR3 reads TGTGCCAGCAGCGCCAGGCGGGACAGGGTATTTTTAGGCCTAGCTTTGTGTAACTTC.

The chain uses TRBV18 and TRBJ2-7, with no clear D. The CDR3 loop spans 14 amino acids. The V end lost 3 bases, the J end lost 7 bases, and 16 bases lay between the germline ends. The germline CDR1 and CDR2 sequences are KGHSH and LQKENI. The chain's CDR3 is CASSPPPAPGEQYF. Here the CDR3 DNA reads TGTGCCAGCTCACCCCCCCCGGCCCCGGGTGAGCAGTACTTC.

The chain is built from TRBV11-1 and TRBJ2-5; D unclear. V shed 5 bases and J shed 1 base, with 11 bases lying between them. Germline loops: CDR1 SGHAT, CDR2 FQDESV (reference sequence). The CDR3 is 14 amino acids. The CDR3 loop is CASSTTAPQETQYF. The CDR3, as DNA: TGTGCCAGCAGCACCACTGCGCCCCAAGAGACCCAGTACTTC.

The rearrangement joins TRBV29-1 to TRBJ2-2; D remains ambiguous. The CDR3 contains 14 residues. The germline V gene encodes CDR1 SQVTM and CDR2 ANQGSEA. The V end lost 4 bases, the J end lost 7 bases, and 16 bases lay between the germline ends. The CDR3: CSVVLTYAFGELFF. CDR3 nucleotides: TGCAGCGTTGTTTTGACCTATGCTTTCGGGGAGCTGTTTTTT.

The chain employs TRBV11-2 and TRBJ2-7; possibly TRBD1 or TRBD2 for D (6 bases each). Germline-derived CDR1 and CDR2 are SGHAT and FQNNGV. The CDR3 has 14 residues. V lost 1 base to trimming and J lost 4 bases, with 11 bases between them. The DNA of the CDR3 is TGTGCCAGCAGCTTAGTCGGGGGCTCGTACGAGCAGTACTTC. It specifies CASSLVGGSYEQYF.

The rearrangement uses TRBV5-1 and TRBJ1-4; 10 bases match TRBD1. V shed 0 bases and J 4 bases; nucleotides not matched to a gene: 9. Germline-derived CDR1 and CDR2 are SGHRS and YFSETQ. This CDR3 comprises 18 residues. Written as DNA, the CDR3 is TGCGCCAGCAGCTTGGGGACAGGGGGGATTCAGAGTAATGAAAAACTGTTTTTT. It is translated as CASSLGTGGIQSNEKLFF.

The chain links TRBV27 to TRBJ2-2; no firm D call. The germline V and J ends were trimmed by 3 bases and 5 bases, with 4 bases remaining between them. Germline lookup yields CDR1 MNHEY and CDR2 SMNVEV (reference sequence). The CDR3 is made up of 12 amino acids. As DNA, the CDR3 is TGTGCCAGCAGTTTTGGAACCGGGGAGCTGTTTTTT. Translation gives CASSFGTGELFF.

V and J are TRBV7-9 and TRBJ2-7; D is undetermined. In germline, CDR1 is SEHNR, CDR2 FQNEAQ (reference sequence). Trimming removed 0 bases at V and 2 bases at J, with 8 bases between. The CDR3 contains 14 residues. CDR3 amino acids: CASSLASDPYEQYF. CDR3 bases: TGTGCCAGCAGCTTAGCGTCCGACCCCTACGAGCAGTACTTC.

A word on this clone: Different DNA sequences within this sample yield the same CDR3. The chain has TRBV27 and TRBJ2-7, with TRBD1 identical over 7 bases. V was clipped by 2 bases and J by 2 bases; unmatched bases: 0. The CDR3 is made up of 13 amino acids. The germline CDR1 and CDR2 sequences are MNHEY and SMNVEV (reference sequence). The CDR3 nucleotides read TGTGCCAGCAGTTTAGGGACAGCCTACGAGCAGTACTTC. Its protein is CASSLGTAYEQYF.

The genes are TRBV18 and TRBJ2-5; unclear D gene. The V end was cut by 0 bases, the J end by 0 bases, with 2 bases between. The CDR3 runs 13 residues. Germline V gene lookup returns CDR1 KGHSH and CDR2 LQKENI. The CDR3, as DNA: TGTGCCAGCTCACCACCAGACCAAGAGACCCAGTACTTC. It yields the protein CASSPPDQETQYF.

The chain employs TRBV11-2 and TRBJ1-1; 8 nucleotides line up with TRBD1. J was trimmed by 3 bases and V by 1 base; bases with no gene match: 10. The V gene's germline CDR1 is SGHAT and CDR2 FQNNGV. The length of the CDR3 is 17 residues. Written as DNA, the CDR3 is TGTGCCAGCAGCTTAGGGCAGGGGGCCCCTCGGCACACTGAAGCTTTCTTT. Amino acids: CASSLGQGAPRHTEAFF.

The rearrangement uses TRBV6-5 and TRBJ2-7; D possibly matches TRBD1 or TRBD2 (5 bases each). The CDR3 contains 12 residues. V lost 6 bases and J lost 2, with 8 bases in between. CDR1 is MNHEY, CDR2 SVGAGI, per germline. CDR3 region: CASRGDTYEQYF. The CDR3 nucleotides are TGTGCCAGCAGGGGGGATACCTACGAGCAGTACTTC.

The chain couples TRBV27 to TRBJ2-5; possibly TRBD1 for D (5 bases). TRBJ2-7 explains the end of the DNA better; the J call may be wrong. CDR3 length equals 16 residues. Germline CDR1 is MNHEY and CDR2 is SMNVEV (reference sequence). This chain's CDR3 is CASSPPADTYPYEQYF. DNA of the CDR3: TGTGCCAGCAGTCCTCCGGCGGACACGTACCCTTACGAGCAGTACTTC.

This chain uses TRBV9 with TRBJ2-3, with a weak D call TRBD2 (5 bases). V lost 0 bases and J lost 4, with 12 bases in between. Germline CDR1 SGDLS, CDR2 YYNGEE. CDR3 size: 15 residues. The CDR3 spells CASSVGGSVADTQYF. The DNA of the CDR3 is TGTGCCAGCAGCGTAGGGGGTAGCGTGGCAGATACGCAGTATTTT. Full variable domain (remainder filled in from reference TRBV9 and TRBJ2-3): DSGVTQTPKHLITATGQRVTLRCSPRSGDLSVYWYQQSLDQGLQFLIQYYNGEERAKGNILERFSAQQFPDLHSELNLSSLELGDSALYFCASSVGGSVADTQYFGPGTRLTVL.

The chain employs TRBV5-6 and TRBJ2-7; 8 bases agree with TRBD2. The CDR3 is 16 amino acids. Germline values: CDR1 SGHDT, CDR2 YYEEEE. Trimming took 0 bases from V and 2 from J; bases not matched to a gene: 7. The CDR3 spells CASSLDPAGATYEQYF. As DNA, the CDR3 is TGTGCCAGCAGCTTGGATCCAGCGGGAGCCACCTACGAGCAGTACTTC.

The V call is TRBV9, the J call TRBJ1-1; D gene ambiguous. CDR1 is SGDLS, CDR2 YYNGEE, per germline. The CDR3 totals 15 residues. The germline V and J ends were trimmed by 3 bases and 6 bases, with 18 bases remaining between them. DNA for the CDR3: TGTGCCAGCAGCGGGGAGAACCGCGGCGTCCCTGAAGCTTTCTTT. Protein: CASSGENRGVPEAFF.

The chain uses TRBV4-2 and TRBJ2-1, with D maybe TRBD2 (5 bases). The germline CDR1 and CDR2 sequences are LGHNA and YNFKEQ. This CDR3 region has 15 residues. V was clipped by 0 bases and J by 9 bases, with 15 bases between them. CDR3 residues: CASSQEGLAVGEQFF. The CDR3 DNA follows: TGTGCCAGCAGCCAAGAAGGGCTAGCTGTAGGTGAGCAGTTCTTC.

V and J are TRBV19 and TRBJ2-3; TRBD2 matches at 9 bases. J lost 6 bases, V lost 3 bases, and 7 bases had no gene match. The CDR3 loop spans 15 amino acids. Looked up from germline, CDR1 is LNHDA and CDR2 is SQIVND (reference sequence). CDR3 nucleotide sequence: TGTGCCAGTAGTATCGTGGGACTAGCCCCTGATACGCAGTATTTT. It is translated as CASSIVGLAPDTQYF.

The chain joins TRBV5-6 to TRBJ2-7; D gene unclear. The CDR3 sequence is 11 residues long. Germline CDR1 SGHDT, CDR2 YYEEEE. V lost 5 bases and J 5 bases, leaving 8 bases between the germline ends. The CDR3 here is CASRLGHEQYF. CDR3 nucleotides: TGTGCCAGCAGGTTAGGCCACGAGCAGTACTTC.

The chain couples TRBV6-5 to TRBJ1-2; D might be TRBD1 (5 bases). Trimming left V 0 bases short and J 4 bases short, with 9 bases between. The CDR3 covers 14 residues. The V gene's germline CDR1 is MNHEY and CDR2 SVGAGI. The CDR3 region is CASSYSGQFYGYTF. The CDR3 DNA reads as TGTGCCAGCAGTTACTCGGGGCAGTTCTATGGCTACACCTTC.

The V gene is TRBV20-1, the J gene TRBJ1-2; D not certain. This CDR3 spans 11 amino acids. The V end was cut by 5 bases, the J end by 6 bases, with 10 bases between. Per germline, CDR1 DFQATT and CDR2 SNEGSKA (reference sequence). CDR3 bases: TGCAGTGCTGCCCAGATTCATGGCTACACCTTC. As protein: CSAAQIHGYTF.

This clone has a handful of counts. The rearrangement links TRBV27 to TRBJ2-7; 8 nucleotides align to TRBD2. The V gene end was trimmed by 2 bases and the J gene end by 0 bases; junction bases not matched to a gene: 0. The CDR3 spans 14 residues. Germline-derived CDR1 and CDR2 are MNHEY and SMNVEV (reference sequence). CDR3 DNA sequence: TGTGCCAGCAGTTTAGGGACTAGCTCCTACGAGCAGTACTTC. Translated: CASSLGTSSYEQYF.

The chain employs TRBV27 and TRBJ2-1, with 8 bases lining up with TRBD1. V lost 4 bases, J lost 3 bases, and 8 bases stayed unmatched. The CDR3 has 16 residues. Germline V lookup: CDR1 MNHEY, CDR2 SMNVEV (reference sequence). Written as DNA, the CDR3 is TGTGCCAGCAGTTGGTTGGGAGACAGGGGCTACAATGAGCAGTTCTTC. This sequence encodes CASSWLGDRGYNEQFF.

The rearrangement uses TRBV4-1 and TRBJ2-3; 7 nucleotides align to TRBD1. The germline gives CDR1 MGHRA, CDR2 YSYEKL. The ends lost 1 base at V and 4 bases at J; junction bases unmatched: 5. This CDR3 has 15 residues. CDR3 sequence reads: CASSQALDRADTQYF. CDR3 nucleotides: TGCGCCAGCAGCCAAGCTCTCGACAGGGCAGATACGCAGTATTTT.

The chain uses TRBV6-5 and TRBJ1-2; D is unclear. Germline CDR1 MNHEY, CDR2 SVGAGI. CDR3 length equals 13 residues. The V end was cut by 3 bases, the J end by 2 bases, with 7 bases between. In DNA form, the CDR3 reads TGTGCCAGCAGTTATGACCCAAACTATGGCTACACCTTC. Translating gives CASSYDPNYGYTF.

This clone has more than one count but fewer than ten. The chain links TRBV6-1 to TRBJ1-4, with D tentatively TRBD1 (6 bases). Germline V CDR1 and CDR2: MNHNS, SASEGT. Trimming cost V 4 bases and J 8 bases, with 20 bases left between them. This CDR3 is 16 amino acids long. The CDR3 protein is CASSAERGFDLEKLFF. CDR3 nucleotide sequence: TGTGCCAGCAGTGCAGAGAGGGGGTTCGACCTCGAAAAACTGTTTTTT.